The following is a T cell receptor (delta chain) sequence with its context. Its specificity is unknown. This entry belongs to a study of Vδ1+ human thymocytes. General observations from the study: In the thymus, TRG and TRD repertoires looked highly polyclonal with Gaussian CDR3 lengths. Bulk repertoire data may be misinterpreted because of unexpected Vdelta2 sequences.

RNA was extracted from the cells and then reverse transcribed. CDR3 amplicons came from multiplex PCR with pooled V-gene forward and constant-region reverse primers. TCRdb fed the multiplex PCR reads to CATT. Among around 60,000 delta-chain clones listed, around 15% were seen once. Trimming cost V 5 bases and J 3 bases, with 19 bases left between them. Germline values: CDR1 TSWWSYY, CDR2 QGS. The CDR3 loop spans 16 amino acids. Vdelta1+ thymocyte sorts reached between roughly 98% and 99.6% purity. V gene TRDV1 combines with J gene TRDJ1; D is ambiguous. The clonotype comes from a girl under three years old who had congenital heart surgery. Sequenced material: Vdelta1+ gamma-delta thymocytes from the thymus. Subset: FACS-sorted CD3+ TCRalphabeta- TCRVdelta1+ TCRVdelta2- thymocytes. DNA for the CDR3: TGTGCTCTTGGGACAATGTGGGAGGGCTGCCCCGATAAACTCATCTTT. It yields the protein CALGTMWEGCPDKLIF.